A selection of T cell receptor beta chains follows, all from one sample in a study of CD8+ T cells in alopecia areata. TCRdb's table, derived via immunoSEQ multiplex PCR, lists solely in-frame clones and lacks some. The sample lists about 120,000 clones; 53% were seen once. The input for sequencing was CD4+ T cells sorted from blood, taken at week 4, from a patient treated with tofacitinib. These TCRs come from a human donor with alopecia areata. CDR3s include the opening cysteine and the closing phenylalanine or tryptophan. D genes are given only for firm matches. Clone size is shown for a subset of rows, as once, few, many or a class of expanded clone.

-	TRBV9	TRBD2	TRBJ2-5	TGTGCCAGCAGCCTTGATAGCGGGAGAGGGCAAGAGACCCAGTACTTC	CASSLDSGRGQETQYF
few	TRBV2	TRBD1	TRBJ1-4	TGTGCCAGCAGTGAAAGGGGACAGGGGGCAGATGAAAAACTGTTTTTT	CASSERGQGADEKLFF
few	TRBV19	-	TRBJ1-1	TGTGCCAGTAGTATTGGACCCCGGGGTAAAGCTTTCTTT	CASSIGPRGKAFF
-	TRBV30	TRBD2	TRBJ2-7	TGTGCCTGGAGTTGGCGGGAGACCCTATACGAGCAGTACTTC	CAWSWRETLYEQYF
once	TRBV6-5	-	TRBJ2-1	TGTGCCAGCAGTTACGAGCGGCTTCAATCCGAAGAGCAGTTCTTC	CASSYERLQSEEQFF
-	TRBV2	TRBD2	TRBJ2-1	TGTGCCAGCAGTGAAGGCGGGAGCTCCTACAATGAGCAGTTCTTC	CASSEGGSSYNEQFF
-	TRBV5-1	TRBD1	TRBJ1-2	TGCGCCAGCAGCGAAGGACAGGGGGCGCGAACCTTC	CASSEGQGARTF
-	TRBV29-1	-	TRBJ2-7	TGCAGCGTTGGGAGCTCCTACGAGCAGTACTTC	CSVGSSYEQYF
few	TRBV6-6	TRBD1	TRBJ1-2	TGTGCCAGCCGCCCCACAGGGGACTATGGCTACACCTTC	CASRPTGDYGYTF
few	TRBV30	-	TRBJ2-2	TGTGCCTGGACAGGGGCCGGGGAGCTGTTTTTT	CAWTGAGELFF
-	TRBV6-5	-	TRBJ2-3	TGTGCCAGCAGTGAACCCAGGGTGGGGGCGCAGTATTTT	CASSEPRVGAQYF
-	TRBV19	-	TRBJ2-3	TGTGCCACCTCCGGGACTTCGCGGGATACGCAGTATTTT	CATSGTSRDTQYF
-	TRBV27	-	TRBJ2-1	TGTGCCAGCATTGGTGGTGGGGGGACTTGGAATGAGCAGTTCTTC	CASIGGGGTWNEQFF
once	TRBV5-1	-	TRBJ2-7	TGCGCCAGCAGCCCGGTAAGCGGGTCCTCCTACGAGCAGTACTTC	CASSPVSGSSYEQYF
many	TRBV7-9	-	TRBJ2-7	TGTGCCAGCAGCTTATCGGACAGCCACGAGCAGTACTTC	CASSLSDSHEQYF
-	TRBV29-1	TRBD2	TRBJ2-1	TGCAGCGTTGTTAGCGGGAGTATATATGAGCAGTTCTTC	CSVVSGSIYEQFF
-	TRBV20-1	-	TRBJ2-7	TGCAGTGCTAGAGATTTAGTAGAGCAGTACTTC	CSARDLVEQYF
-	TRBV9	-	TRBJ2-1	TGTGCCAGCAGCGGGGAGCACTCCTACAATGAGCAGTTCTTC	CASSGEHSYNEQFF
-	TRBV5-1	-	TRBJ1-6	TGCGCCAGCAGCTTGGAGGCCGCCCAGAGACTTAATTCACCCCTCCACTTT	CASSLEAAQRLNSPLHF
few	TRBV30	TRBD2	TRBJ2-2	TGTGCCTGGAGTTGGACTAGCGGAAACACCGGGGAGCTGTTTTTT	CAWSWTSGNTGELFF
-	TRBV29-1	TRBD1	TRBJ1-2	TGCAGCGTTGGAACGACAGGGGAGGAGACCTTC	CSVGTTGEETF
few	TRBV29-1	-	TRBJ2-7	TGCAGCGCCTCTAGGGAAAGCTACGAGCAGTACTTC	CSASRESYEQYF
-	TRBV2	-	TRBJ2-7	TGTGCCAGCAGTGAGCAGGGTACCGCCTACGAGCAGTACTTC	CASSEQGTAYEQYF
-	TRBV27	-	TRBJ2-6	TGTGCCAGCAGTTTTACGGGCTCTGGGGCCAACGTCCTGACTTTC	CASSFTGSGANVLTF
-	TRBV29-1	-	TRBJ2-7	TGCAGCGCCGGAGACAGCATCTACGAGCAGTACTTC	CSAGDSIYEQYF
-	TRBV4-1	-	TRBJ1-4	TGCGCCAGCAGAAAAGCGGGGGAAAAACTGTTTTTT	CASRKAGEKLFF
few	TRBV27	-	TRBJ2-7	TGTGCCAGCAAATTCGTTAGCTCCTACGAGCAGTACTTC	CASKFVSSYEQYF
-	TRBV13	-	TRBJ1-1	TGTGCCAGCAGCTCTGCCCGGGGGAAGAACACTGAAGCTTTCTTT	CASSSARGKNTEAFF
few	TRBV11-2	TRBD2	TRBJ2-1	TGTGCCAGCAGCCGCCGTCGAGCGGGGGGCCATGAGCAGTTCTTC	CASSRRRAGGHEQFF
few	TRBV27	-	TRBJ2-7	TGTGCCAGCAGTGCCCGGGTCCGATTCCCCTACGAGCAGTACTTC	CASSARVRFPYEQYF
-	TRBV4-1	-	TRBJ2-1	TGCGCCAGCAGCCAAGGTGGTGGGAGAACCTACAATGAGCAGTTCTTC	CASSQGGGRTYNEQFF
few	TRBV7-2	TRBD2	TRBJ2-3	TGTGCCAGCAGCTCGATACTAGCGGGCGCCACAGATACGCAGTATTTT	CASSSILAGATDTQYF
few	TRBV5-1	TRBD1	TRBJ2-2	TGCGCCAGTACCTACGGCAGGGGGCGCGGCGGGGAGCTGTTTTTT	CASTYGRGRGGELFF
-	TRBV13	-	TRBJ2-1	TGTGCCAGCAGCTCTTCAGGACAGACCTGGGGGCAGTTCTTC	CASSSSGQTWGQFF
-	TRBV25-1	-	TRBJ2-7	TGTGCCAGCAGTGACCCGCGACAGAGCTCCTACGAGCAGTACTTC	CASSDPRQSSYEQYF
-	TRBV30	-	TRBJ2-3	TGTGCCTGGAGTAAGACAGATACGCAGTATTTT	CAWSKTDTQYF
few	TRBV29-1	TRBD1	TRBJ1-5	TGCAGCGTTGGGACAGGGGGATCCCAGCCCCAGCATTTT	CSVGTGGSQPQHF
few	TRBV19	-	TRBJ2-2	TGTGCCAGTAGTACTGGAACCGGGGAGCTGTTTTTT	CASSTGTGELFF
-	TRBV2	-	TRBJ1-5	TGTGCCAGCAGTGTGATAGGGGGCAATCAGCCCCAGCATTTT	CASSVIGGNQPQHF
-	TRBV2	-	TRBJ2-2	TGTGCCAGTCAGGGAGTCGCGAACACCGGGGAGCTGTTTTTT	CASQGVANTGELFF
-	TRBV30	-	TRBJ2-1	TGTGCCTGGGCAGGGTGGTCCTACAATGAGCAGTTCTTC	CAWAGWSYNEQFF
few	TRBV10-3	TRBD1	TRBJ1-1	TGTGCCATCAGTCCAGGGGGCGCGGGTACTGAAGCTTTCTTT	CAISPGGAGTEAFF
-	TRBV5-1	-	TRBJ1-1	TGCGCCAGCAGCTTCACGACAGGTCCGAACACTGAAGCTTTCTTT	CASSFTTGPNTEAFF
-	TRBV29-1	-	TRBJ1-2	TGCAGCGTTGAAGATCCCAGGTCCGCTAGAGGCTACACCTTC	CSVEDPRSARGYTF
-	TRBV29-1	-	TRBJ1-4	TGCAGCGTTGTCCCCGGGGATAATGAAAAACTGTTTTTT	CSVVPGDNEKLFF
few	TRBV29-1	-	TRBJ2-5	TGCAGCGTTGCCAAAGACGGGGTGGGGGAGACCCAGTACTTC	CSVAKDGVGETQYF
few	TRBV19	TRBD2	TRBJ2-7	TGTGCCAGTAGCCCGCGGACGGGGACTAGCGGGTACGAGCAGTACTTC	CASSPRTGTSGYEQYF
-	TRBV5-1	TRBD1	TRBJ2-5	TGCGCCAGCAGCACCGGGACAGGGGGCCGTGAGACCCAGTACTTC	CASSTGTGGRETQYF